This entry is about one T cell receptor (beta chain). No antigen is known for it. The data were obtained in a study of siplizumab effects on memory and regulatory T cells. Profiled with immunoSEQ multiplex PCR; TCRdb holds only in-frame clones, not every one. This table holds 85,000 to 120,000 clones, roughly nine tenths found once. Study results and caveats: Naive T cells looked more diverse than memory cells, and they looked like major contributors to the alloresponse.

There are 15 residues in the CDR3. V was pared by 8 bases and J by 5 bases, with 14 bases of the junction left unmatched. Germline CDR1 MDHEN, CDR2 SYDVKM. The genes are TRBV28 and TRBJ2-7, with 8 bases that match TRBD1. The specimen was CD4+ T cells sorted from blood. The receptor comes from a human donor in good health. The CDR3 here is CASRVGDRGFHEQYF. The CDR3 nucleotides read TGTGCCAGCCGCGTGGGAGACAGGGGTTTCCACGAGCAGTACTTC. Looking up the rest from reference TRBV28 and TRBJ2-7 gives the full variable domain: DVKVTQSSRYLVKRTGEKVFLECVQDMDHENMFWYRQDPGLGLRLIYFSYDVKMKEKGDIPEGYSVSREKKERFSLILESASTNQTSMYLCASRVGDRGFHEQYFGPGTRLTVT.